A single T cell receptor beta chain is shown here with its context. CDR1 is LNHDA, CDR2 SQIVND, per germline (reference sequence). The CDR3 loop spans 15 amino acids. V shed 4 bases, J shed 7 bases, and the junction held 12 bases outside the gene matches. This entry belongs to a study of blood T cell repertoires in COVID-19. Clones were read by immunoSEQ multiplex PCR, and TCRdb kept only the in-frame ones, dropping some. The sample includes roughly 180,000 clones, roughly nine tenths of them seen just once. The chain is built from TRBV19 and TRBJ1-2; the match to TRBD1 covers 7 bases. Sequences were obtained from PBMCs or T cells enriched from blood (not recorded which). This clonotype originated in a woman between 25 and 40 years old who had recovered from COVID-19. CDR3 DNA: TGTGCCAGTAGTAAGGGACAGCCCCAGGAAGTTGGCTACACCTTC. It encodes CASSKGQPQEVGYTF.